Shown below are 24 T cell receptor beta chains from a single sample sequenced in a study of T-cell reconstitution after alpha-beta-depleted transplantation in children. Preparation of the TCRbeta library used unique molecular identifiers. A single record per CDR3 protein comes from TCRdb applying MiXCR to the PCR reads. The sample lists 250,000 to 300,000 distinct CDR3 sequences; more than 8% were seen once. This specimen was PBMCs from the stem cell graft donor, taken from the stem cell graft. These receptors were taken from a human donor who donated a stem cell graft to a child with SCID.

This clonotype was observed many times. The CDR3 here is CAIFSGTGGEGYTF. Written as DNA, the CDR3 is TGTGCCATTTTTTCCGGGACAGGGGGGGAAGGCTACACCTTC. The genes are TRBV12-3 or TRBV12-4 and TRBJ1-2, with 11 positions matching TRBD1. CDR3 length: 14 amino acids. Trimming at V came to 10 bases and at J to 8 bases, leaving 12 bases not matched to a gene.

The gene calls are TRBV6-1 and TRBJ2-7; TRBD1 matches 9 bases. The CDR3 is 15 amino acids. The junction had 9 bases not matched to a gene; V was cut back by 6 bases and J by 3 bases. Germline CDR1 is MNHNS and CDR2 is SASEGT. CDR3 DNA: TGTGCCAGCAGGGACCCGGGACAGGGAAACTACGAGCAGTACTTC. This translates into CASRDPGQGNYEQYF.

This clonotype was seen a few times. The chain has TRBV12-3 or TRBV12-4 and TRBJ2-2; tentative D call: TRBD2 (7 bases). This CDR3 is built from 16 residues. Trimming left V 3 bases short and J 5 bases short, with 16 bases between. This CDR3 reads CASSFGGGALTGELFF. DNA for the CDR3: TGTGCCAGCAGTTTTGGGGGGGGGGCCTTGACCGGGGAGCTGTTTTTT.

Details on this clonotype: This may arise from a read error, as a much more abundant clone is one base away. The V call is TRBV5-1, the J call TRBJ1-1, with unresolved D. CDR1 is SGHRS, CDR2 YFSETQ, per germline. V was cut by 5 bases and J by 1 base, with 9 bases left in between. The CDR3 loop spans 13 amino acids. CDR3 sequence reads: CASSRHANTEAFF. The CDR3, as DNA: TGCGCCAGCAGTCGACATGCGAACACTGAAGCTTTCTTT.

This clonotype was recorded a few times. The V call is TRBV27, the J call TRBJ1-5, with 11 bases aligning to TRBD1. Germline V gene sequence: CDR1 MNHEY, CDR2 SMNVEV (reference sequence). The CDR3 sequence is 14 residues long. With V trimmed by 8 bases and J by 6 bases, 6 bases remained unmatched. In DNA form, the CDR3 reads TGTGCCAGCTCCCGGACAGGGGGCGGTCAGCCCCAGCATTTT. This encodes CASSRTGGGQPQHF.

There are many counts of this clonotype. The chain links TRBV6-1 to TRBJ1-1; D gene unclear. The V and J ends lost 0 bases and 8 bases respectively, with 10 bases between them. CDR1 is MNHNS, CDR2 SASEGT, per germline. This CDR3 region has 13 residues. In DNA, the CDR3 is TGTGCCAGCAGTGAAGCCGGGCCGGGGGAAGCTTTCTTT. Translating it yields CASSEAGPGEAFF.

The chain uses TRBV20-1 and TRBJ1-1, with D possibly matching TRBD1 (6 bases). The CDR3 covers 15 residues. Trimming removed 1 base at V and 4 bases at J, with 16 bases between. CDR1 DFQATT and CDR2 SNEGSKA come from the germline V gene (reference sequence). CDR3 in amino acids: CSARGGGGASTEAFF. In nucleotides, the CDR3 is TGCAGTGCTAGAGGTGGGGGGGGCGCTAGCACTGAAGCTTTCTTT.

V gene TRBV5-1 combines with J gene TRBJ2-5; 7 bases align to TRBD1. Germline-derived CDR1 and CDR2 are SGHRS and YFSETQ. V gave up 2 bases and J gave up 3 bases; unmatched junction bases: 4. CDR3 length equals 14 residues. The CDR3 nucleotides read TGCGCCAGCAGCTTAAGGGGGCAGGAAGAGACCCAGTACTTC. It translates to CASSLRGQEETQYF.

The chain uses TRBV20-1 and TRBJ2-7, with D possibly being TRBD2 (5 bases). V shed 4 bases and J shed 0 bases, with 13 bases lying between them. CDR1 is DFQATT and CDR2 is SNEGSKA in the germline V gene (reference sequence). There are 14 residues in the CDR3. The CDR3 protein is CSAIAGAGSYEQYF. DNA for the CDR3: TGCAGTGCTATCGCGGGCGCCGGCTCCTACGAGCAGTACTTC.

This clonotype was picked up many times. CDR3 sequence: CASSVDRYTGELFF. The CDR3 nucleotides are TGTGCCAGCAGCGTCGACAGGTACACCGGGGAGCTGTTTTTT. V gene TRBV4-2 combines with J gene TRBJ2-2; D perhaps matches TRBD1 (6 bases). CDR1 LGHNA and CDR2 YNFKEQ come from the germline V gene. CDR3 size: 14 residues. V lost 5 bases and J 3 bases, leaving 10 bases between the germline ends.

The chain is built from TRBV5-6 and TRBJ2-7; 9 bases are shared with TRBD1. The trim removed 2 bases at V and 2 bases at J, leaving 5 bases unmatched. The germline V gene encodes CDR1 SGHDT and CDR2 YYEEEE. CDR3 length: 15 residues. For the CDR3, the DNA is TGTGCCAGCAGCTTTGGGGACAGGGTCCCCTACGAGCAGTACTTC. Translated: CASSFGDRVPYEQYF.

CDR3 DNA sequence: TGTGCCATCCCTCTCGTCTCTGGGGCCAACGTCCTGACTTTC. This sequence encodes CAIPLVSGANVLTF. The chain employs TRBV10-3 and TRBJ2-6; no reliable D call. This CDR3 is 14 amino acids long. Per germline, CDR1 ENHRY and CDR2 SYGVKD. V was cut by 8 bases and J by 0 bases, with 8 bases left in between.

This clonotype has more than one count but fewer than ten. This chain connects TRBV9 to TRBJ2-2; possibly TRBD1 for D (6 bases). This CDR3 comprises 17 residues. V was trimmed by 3 bases and J by 1 base, leaving 16 bases between them. Germline assignment: CDR1 SGDLS and CDR2 YYNGEE. DNA for the CDR3: TGTGCCAGCAGCGAGGGGGTAGAGGGGGTGAACACCGGGGAGCTGTTTTTT. It codes for CASSEGVEGVNTGELFF.

In the case of this clonotype: Sequence at one end of the junction differs from germline and may be a read error. V is TRBV7-7 and J is TRBJ2-5; D is undetermined. The CDR3 runs 14 residues. Germline values: CDR1 SSHAT, CDR2 FNYEAQ (reference sequence). This CDR3 is CASSLSWVEETQYF. DNA for the CDR3: TGTGCTAGCAGCTTGTCTTGGGTGGAAGAGACCCAGTACTTC. Looking up the rest from reference TRBV7-7 and TRBJ2-5 gives the full variable domain: GAGVSQSPRYKVTKRGQDVTLRCDPISSHATLYWYQQALGQGPEFLTYFNYEAQPDKSGLPSDRFSAERPEGSISTLTIQRTEQRDSAMYRCASSLSWVEETQYFGPGTRLLVL.

In its sample, this clonotype was seen a few times. The genes are TRBV20-1 and TRBJ2-7; tentatively, D is TRBD1 (5 bases). Trimming shortened V by 5 bases and J by 1 base, and 12 bases separated the two germline ends. The germline gives CDR1 DFQATT, CDR2 SNEGSKA (reference sequence). The CDR3 is 13 amino acids. CDR3 loop: CSAPRPGSYEQYF. The CDR3 coding sequence is TGCAGTGCTCCTAGGCCAGGGTCCTACGAGCAGTACTTC.

This clonotype occurred a few times. The chain has TRBV7-9 and TRBJ1-1, with a weak D call TRBD1 (5 bases). Germline values: CDR1 SEHNR, CDR2 FQNEAQ (reference sequence). The CDR3 is made up of 15 amino acids. The V end was cut by 5 bases, the J end by 1 base, with 14 bases between. CDR3 sequence: CASSPGDGKNTEAFF. The CDR3 coding sequence is TGTGCCAGCAGCCCGGGGGACGGGAAGAACACTGAAGCTTTCTTT.

This clonotype has a handful of counts. The rearrangement links TRBV5-1 to TRBJ2-5; TRBD2 is a possible D gene (7 bases). Germline V gene data show CDR1 as SGHRS and CDR2 as YFSETQ. This CDR3 has 15 residues. V lost 0 bases, J lost 3 bases, and 12 bases lay in between. CDR3 in amino acids: CASSLVRGAEETQYF. Written as DNA, the CDR3 is TGCGCCAGCAGCTTGGTTCGGGGGGCCGAAGAGACCCAGTACTTC.

As regards this clonotype: A much bigger clone sits one base away, suggesting this may be a read error. The genes are TRBV5-5 and TRBJ2-7, with D possibly matching TRBD1 (6 bases). CDR3 length: 13 amino acids. Trimming removed 4 bases at V and 6 bases at J, with 14 bases between. CDR1 is SGHKS and CDR2 is YYEKEE in the germline V gene (reference sequence). The CDR3 here is CASSPDSLCEQYF. DNA for the CDR3: TGTGCCAGCAGCCCGGACAGCCTATGCGAGCAGTACTTC.

This clonotype has only a few counts. This chain links TRBV6-4 with TRBJ2-5; D may correspond to TRBD1 or TRBD2 (5 bases each). The CDR3 spans 13 residues. Trimming cost V 0 bases and J 9 bases, with 11 bases left between them. The germline V gene has CDR1 MRHNA and CDR2 SNTAGT. DNA for the CDR3: TGTGCCAGCAGTGACTCCGAATCGGGGCCCCAGTACTTC. Its translation is CASSDSESGPQYF.

This chain connects TRBV12-3 or TRBV12-4 to TRBJ2-1, with D possibly called TRBD1 or TRBD2 (5 bases each). The V and J ends lost 4 bases and 9 bases respectively, with 10 bases between them. The CDR3 covers 12 residues. CDR3 in amino acids: CASSSRGTEQFF. CDR3 DNA sequence: TGTGCCAGCAGTTCGAGAGGGACTGAGCAGTTCTTC.

There are many counts of this clonotype. The genes are TRBV5-1 and TRBJ1-1; D gene uncertain. The CDR3 runs 13 residues. The V gene lost 1 base and the J gene lost 4 bases, with 8 bases spanning the gap. Per germline, CDR1 SGHRS and CDR2 YFSETQ. In nucleotides, the CDR3 is TGCGCCAGCAGCTTGTCCGGGTTCACTGAAGCTTTCTTT. This translates into CASSLSGFTEAFF.

The V gene is TRBV12-3 or TRBV12-4, the J gene TRBJ2-4, with D perhaps TRBD2 (5 bases). CDR3 length: 13 residues. The V and J ends lost 1 base and 8 bases respectively, with 9 bases between them. DNA of the CDR3: TGTGCCAGCAGTTTAGGCCCGGGGTACATTCAGTACTTC. Translated, it gives CASSLGPGYIQYF.

As concerns this clonotype: This may come from a read error, since a much larger clone is one base off. The chain links TRBV7-8 to TRBJ2-4; possibly TRBD1 for D (6 bases). The germline V gene has CDR1 SGHVS and CDR2 FQNEAQ. Trimming removed 4 bases from V and 5 bases from J, with 12 bases in between. This CDR3 has 14 residues. CDR3 residues: CASSSWTVENIQYF. Here the CDR3 DNA reads TGTGCCAGCAGCTCCTGGACAGTTGAAAACATTCAGTACTTC.

The chain recombines TRBV20-1 with TRBJ2-5, with D possibly being TRBD1 or TRBD2 (5 bases each). The CDR3 has 15 residues. The germline gives CDR1 DFQATT, CDR2 SNEGSKA (reference sequence). The ends were cut back, 5 bases at V and 2 bases at J, with 18 bases in the middle. The CDR3 spells CSAQRPGTQQETQYF. The CDR3 DNA is TGCAGTGCTCAACGGCCCGGGACGCAGCAAGAGACCCAGTACTTC.